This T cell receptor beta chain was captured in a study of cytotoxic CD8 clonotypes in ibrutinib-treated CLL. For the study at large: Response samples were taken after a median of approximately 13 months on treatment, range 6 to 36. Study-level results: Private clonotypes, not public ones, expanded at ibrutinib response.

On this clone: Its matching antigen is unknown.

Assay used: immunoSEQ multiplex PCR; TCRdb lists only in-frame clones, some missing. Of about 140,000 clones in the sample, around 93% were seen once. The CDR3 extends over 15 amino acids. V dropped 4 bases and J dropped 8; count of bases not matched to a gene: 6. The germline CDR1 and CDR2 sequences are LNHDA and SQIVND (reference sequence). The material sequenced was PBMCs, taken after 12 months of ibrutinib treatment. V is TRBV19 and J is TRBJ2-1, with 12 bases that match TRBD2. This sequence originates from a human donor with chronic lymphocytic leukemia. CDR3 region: CASSTETSGSDEQFF. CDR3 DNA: TGTGCCAGTAGTACGGAGACTAGCGGGAGTGATGAGCAGTTCTTC.